This T cell receptor beta chain was identified during a study of cytomegalovirus exposure and HLA in healthy donors. 60 Vbeta and 13 Jbeta primers were used in PCR. Using immunoSEQ multiplex PCR, the repertoire was profiled, and TCRdb retains in-frame clones only, with some absent. Here the sample table reports about 160,000 clones. This CDR3 comprises 14 residues. The ends were cut back, 0 bases at V and 2 bases at J, with 8 bases in the middle. Germline V lookup: CDR1 MNHNY, CDR2 SVGAGI (reference sequence). The sample comprised PBMCs. The sequence was obtained from a woman aged 55-70 years in good health and CMV-seronegative. The chain joins TRBV6-6 to TRBJ2-7; tentatively, D is TRBD2 (6 bases). The CDR3 region has the DNA TGTGCCAGCAGTTACTCGGAGGGGACCTACGAGCAGTACTTC. This translates into CASSYSEGTYEQYF.